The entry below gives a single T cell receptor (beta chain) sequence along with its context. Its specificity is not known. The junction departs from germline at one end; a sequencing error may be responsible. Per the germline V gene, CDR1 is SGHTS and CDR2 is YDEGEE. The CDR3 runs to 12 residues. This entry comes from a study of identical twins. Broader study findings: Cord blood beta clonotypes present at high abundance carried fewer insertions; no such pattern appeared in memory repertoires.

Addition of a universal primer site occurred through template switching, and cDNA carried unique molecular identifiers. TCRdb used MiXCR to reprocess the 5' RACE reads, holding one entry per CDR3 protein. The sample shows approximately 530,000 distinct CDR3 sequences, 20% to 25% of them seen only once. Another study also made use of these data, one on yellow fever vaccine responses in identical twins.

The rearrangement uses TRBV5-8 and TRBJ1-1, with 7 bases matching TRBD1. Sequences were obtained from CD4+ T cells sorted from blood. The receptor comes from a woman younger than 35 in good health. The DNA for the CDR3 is TGTGCCAGCAGCTTCAGGGGGGAATATTGGAACTTT. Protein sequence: CASSFRGEYWNF.